This T cell receptor (beta chain) is from a study of blood T cell repertoires in COVID-19. The overall study: The United States, Italy and Spain were the sources of the acute and convalescent COVID-19 samples. From T cells, B-cell-depleted T cells, or PBMCs came the material, which was cDNA or gDNA.

CDR3 size: 16 residues. Trimming stripped 1 base from V and 4 bases from J, with 15 bases between. The germline CDR1 and CDR2 sequences are LGHNA and YNFKEQ. Methods used by the authors: Estimation of nucleated cell counts was performed using reference gene primer amplification. Data came from immunoSEQ multiplex PCR; TCRdb stores just in-frame clones and leaves some out. V, J and clone size are those of that table, while D and trimming were read from the DNA. The table records tens of thousands of clones, about 91% of them present only once. The V call is TRBV4-2, the J call TRBJ2-3; D is perhaps TRBD1 (6 bases). Sequencing was carried out using peripheral blood. The clonotype comes from a man between 60 and 75 years old with active COVID-19. The CDR3 bases are TGTGCCAGCAGCCAAGCTTCGGCAGGGGATGCAGATACGCAGTATTTT. It specifies CASSQASAGDADTQYF.